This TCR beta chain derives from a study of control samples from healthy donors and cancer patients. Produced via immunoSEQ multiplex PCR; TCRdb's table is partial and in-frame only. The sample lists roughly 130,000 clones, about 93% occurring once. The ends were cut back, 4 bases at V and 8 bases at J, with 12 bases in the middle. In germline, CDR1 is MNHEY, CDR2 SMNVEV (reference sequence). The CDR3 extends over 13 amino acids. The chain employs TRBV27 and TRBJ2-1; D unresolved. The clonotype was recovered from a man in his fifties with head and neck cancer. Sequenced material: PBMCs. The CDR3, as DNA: TGTGCCAGCAGTTCTCCCCTGGCGGATGAGCAGTTCTTC. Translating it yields CASSSPLADEQFF.